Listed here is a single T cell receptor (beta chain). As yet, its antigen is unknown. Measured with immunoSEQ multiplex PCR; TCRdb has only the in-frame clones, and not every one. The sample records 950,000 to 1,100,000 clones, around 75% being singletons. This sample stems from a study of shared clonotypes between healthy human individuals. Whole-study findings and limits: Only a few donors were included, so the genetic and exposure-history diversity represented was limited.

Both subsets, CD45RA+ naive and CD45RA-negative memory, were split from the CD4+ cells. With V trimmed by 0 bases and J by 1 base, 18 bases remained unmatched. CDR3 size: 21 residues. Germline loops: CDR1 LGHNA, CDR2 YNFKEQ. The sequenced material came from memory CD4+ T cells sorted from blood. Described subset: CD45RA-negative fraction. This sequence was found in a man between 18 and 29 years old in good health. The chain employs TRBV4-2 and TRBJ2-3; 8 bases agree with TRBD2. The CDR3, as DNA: TGTGCCAGCAGCCAAGATGTGGGGACTAGGCGGAAGTATCTTGGCACAGATACGCAGTATTTT. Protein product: CASSQDVGTRRKYLGTDTQYF.